A single T cell receptor beta chain is shown here with its context. The data were taken from a study of T cell changes during pregnancy in multiple sclerosis. This CDR3 is built from 13 residues. Germline CDR1 MNHEY, CDR2 SVGAGI. With 2 bases clipped from V and 5 bases from J, the junction kept 3 bases outside the gene matches. Using immunoSEQ multiplex PCR, the repertoire was profiled, and TCRdb retains in-frame clones only, with some absent. Of tens of thousands of clones detected, around 92% appear once; the ten largest clones hold roughly 6.1%. This receptor was identified in a female donor with multiple sclerosis, enrolled in a pregnancy study. The chain combines TRBV6-5 with TRBJ2-7, with 7 bases lining up with TRBD1. Sequenced material: CD8+ T cells from peripheral blood mononuclear cells, taken in the second trimester of pregnancy. This CDR3 reads CASSYATGNEQYF. The CDR3 coding sequence is TGTGCCAGCAGTTACGCGACAGGGAACGAGCAGTACTTC.